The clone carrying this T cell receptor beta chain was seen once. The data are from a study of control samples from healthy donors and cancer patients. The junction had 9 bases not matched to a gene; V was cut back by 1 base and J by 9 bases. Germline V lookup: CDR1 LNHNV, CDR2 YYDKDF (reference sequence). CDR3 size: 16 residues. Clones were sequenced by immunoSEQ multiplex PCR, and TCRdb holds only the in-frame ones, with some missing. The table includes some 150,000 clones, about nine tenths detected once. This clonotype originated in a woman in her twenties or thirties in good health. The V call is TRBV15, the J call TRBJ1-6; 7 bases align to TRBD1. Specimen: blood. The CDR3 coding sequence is TGTGCCACCAGCAGAGTAGGGGGCGCGAGGTTTTCACCCCTCCACTTT. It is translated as CATSRVGGARFSPLHF.